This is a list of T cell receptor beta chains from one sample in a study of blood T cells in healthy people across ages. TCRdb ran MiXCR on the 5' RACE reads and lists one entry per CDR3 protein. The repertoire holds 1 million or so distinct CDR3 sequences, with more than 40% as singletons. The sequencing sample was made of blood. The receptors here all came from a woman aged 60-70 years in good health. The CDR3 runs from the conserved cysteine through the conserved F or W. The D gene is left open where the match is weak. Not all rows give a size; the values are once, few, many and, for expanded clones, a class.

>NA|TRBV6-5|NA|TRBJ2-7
CASSYTWTESSYEQYF
TGTGCCAGCAGTTACACCTGGACGGAGAGCTCCTACGAGCAGTACTTC
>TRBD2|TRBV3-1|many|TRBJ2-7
CASSQGLPGRSSYEQYF
TGTGCCAGCAGCCAAGGGCTTCCCGGGAGGAGCTCCTACGAGCAGTACTTC
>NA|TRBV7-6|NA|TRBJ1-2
CASSLGDPGGGYTF
TGTGCCAGCAGCTTAGGAGATCCCGGTGGAGGCTACACCTTC
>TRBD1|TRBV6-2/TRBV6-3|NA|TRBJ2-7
CASSYTPDRDINHEQYF
TGTGCCAGCAGTTACACCCCGGACAGGGATATTAATCACGAGCAGTACTTC
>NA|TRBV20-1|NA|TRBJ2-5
CSAERETQYF
TGCAGTGCTGAGAGGGAGACCCAGTACTTC
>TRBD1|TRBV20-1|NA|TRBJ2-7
CSARDSPGTGVYEQYF
TGCAGTGCTAGAGATAGCCCCGGCACAGGGGTCTACGAGCAGTACTTC
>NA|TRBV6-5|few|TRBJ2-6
CASSYSPGGNSGANVLTF
TGTGCCAGCAGTTACTCGCCAGGGGGGAACTCTGGGGCCAACGTCCTGACTTTC
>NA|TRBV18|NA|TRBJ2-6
CASSLSGPSGANVLTF
TGTGCCAGCTCACTATCCGGGCCGTCTGGGGCCAACGTCCTGACTTTC
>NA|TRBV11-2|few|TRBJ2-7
CASSTPSGYEQYF
TGTGCCAGCAGCACCCCTTCCGGGTACGAGCAGTACTTC
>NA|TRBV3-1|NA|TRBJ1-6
CASSQAAGIYSPPHF
TGTGCCAGCAGCCAAGCGGCAGGGATTTATTCACCCCCCCACTTT
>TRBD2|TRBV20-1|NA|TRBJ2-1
CSASGLAGVGYNEQFF
TGCAGTGCTAGTGGGCTAGCGGGAGTCGGTTACAATGAGCAGTTCTTC
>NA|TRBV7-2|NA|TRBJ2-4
CASSLSAFNIQYF
TGTGCCAGCAGCTTAAGCGCCTTCAACATTCAGTACTTC
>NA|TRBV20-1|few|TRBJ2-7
CSAIRPGRPYEQYF
TGCAGTGCTATTCGCCCCGGACGGCCCTACGAGCAGTACTTC
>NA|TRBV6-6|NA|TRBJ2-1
CASTAAGLDNEQFF
TGTGCCAGCACGGCGGCAGGGCTGGACAATGAGCAGTTCTTC
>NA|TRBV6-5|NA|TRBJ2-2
CASSYFLANTGELFF
TGTGCCAGCAGTTACTTTCTAGCAAATACCGGGGAGCTGTTTTTT
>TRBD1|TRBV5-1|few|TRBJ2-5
CASSAKGQGAGETQYF
TGCGCCAGCAGCGCTAAAGGACAGGGGGCGGGGGAGACCCAGTACTTC
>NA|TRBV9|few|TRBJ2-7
CASSVGGQGLYEQYF
TGTGCCAGCAGCGTAGGGGGGCAGGGGCTCTACGAGCAGTACTTC
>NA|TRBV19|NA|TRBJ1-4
CASSIIVLGFYRELFF
TGTGCCAGTAGTATTATAGTATTGGGCTTTTATCGCGAACTGTTTTTT
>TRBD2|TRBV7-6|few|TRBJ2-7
CASSLNQGTSGYEQYF
TGTGCCAGCAGCCTAAATCAGGGGACTAGCGGCTACGAGCAGTACTTC
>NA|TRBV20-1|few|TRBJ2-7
CSARVGRLLYEQYF
TGCAGTGCTAGAGTGGGCAGGTTGCTCTACGAGCAGTACTTC